This T cell receptor (beta chain) was sequenced for a study of CD8+ T cells in alopecia areata. For the study at large: Female C3H/HeJ mice aged roughly 7-10 weeks received skin from spontaneously alopecic C3H/HeJ graft donors aged about 6-12 months.

Sorting of pooled cutaneous lymph node cells was based on CD4, CD8alpha, NKG2D, NKG2ACE and other markers. As for this clone: What it binds is unknown. Gene names refer to mouse genes. This same CDR3 is encoded by further DNA sequences in the sample.

Study-wide results and caveats: Compared with normal scalp, lesional scalp had higher clonality and more expanded CD8+ clones.

It was cDNA, reverse transcribed from extracted RNA, that served as the sequencing template. Some clones are missing from TCRdb's copy, which holds only in-frame ones; the method was immunoSEQ multiplex PCR. This sample has 200,000 to 300,000 clones, each found more than once. Sequenced material: CD4+ T cells sorted from a lymph node. This receptor was taken from a C3H/HeJ mouse with alopecia areata. MHC haplotype of the strain: H2-k.

CDR3 DNA, as far as it was read: TGTGCCAGCAGCTATAGCTCCTAT. This gives the protein CASSYSSY. The entire CDR3 protein is CASSYSSYEQYF. The chain employs TRBV4 and TRBJ2-7; D not certain. Read sequence stops 4 residues before the CDR3 end, and the germline J gene provides the missing end. Deletions cut 3 bases from V and 0 bases from J, with 3 bases between. The CDR3 covers 12 residues. From germline, CDR1 is LGHDT and CDR2 YNNKQL (reference sequence).